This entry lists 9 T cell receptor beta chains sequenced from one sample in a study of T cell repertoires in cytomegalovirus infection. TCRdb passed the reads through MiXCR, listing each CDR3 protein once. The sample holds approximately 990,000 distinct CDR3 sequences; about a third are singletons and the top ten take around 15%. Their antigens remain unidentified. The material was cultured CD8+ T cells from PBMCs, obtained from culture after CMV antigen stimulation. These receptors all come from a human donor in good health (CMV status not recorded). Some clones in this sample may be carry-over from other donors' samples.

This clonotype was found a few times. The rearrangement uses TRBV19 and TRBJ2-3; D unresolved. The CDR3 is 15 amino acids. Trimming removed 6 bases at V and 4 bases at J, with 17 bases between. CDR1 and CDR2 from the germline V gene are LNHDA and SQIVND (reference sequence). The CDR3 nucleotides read TGTGCCAGTAGCACCGGAGACCTGGCGGCAGATACGCAGTATTTT. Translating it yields CASSTGDLAADTQYF.

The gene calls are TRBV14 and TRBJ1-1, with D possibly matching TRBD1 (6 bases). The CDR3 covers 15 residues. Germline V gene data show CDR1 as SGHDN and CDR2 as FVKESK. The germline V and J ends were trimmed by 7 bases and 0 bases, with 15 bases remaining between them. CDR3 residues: CASMPGAGMNTEAFF. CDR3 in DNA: TGTGCCAGCATGCCAGGGGCAGGGATGAACACTGAAGCTTTCTTT.

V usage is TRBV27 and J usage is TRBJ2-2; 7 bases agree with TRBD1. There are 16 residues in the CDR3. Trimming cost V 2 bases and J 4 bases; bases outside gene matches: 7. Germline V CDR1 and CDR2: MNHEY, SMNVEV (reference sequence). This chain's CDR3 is CASSLEGARITGELFF. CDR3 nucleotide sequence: TGTGCCAGCAGTTTAGAGGGGGCAAGAATCACCGGGGAGCTGTTTTTT.

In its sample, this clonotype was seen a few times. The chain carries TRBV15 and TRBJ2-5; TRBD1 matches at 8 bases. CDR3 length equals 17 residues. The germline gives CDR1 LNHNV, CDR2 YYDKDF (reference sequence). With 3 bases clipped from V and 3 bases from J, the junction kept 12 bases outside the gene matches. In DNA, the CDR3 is TGTGCCACCAGCAGGGACGTTTTACAGGGGGAAGAAGAGACCCAGTACTTC. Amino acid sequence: CATSRDVLQGEEETQYF.

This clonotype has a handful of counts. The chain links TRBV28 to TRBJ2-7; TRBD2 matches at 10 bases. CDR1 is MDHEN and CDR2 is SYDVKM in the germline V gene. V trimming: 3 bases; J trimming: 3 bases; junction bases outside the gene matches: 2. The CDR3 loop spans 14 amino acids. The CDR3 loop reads CASSFPSGGYEQYF. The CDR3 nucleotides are TGTGCCAGCAGTTTTCCTAGCGGGGGCTACGAGCAGTACTTC.

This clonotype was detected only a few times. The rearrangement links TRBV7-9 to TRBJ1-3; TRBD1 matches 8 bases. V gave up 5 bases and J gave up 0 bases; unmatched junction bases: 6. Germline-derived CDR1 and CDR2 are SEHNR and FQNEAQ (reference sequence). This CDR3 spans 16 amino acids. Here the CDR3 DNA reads TGTGCCAGCAGCGGACAGGGTTTCAGCTCTGGAAACACCATATATTTT. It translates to CASSGQGFSSGNTIYF.

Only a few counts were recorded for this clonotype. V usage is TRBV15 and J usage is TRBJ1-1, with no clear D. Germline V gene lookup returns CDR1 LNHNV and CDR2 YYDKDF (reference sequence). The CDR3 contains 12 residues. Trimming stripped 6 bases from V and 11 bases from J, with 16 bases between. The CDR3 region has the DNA TGTGCCACCAGTCTGAGTCGGGGATGGGCTTTCTTT. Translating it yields CATSLSRGWAFF.

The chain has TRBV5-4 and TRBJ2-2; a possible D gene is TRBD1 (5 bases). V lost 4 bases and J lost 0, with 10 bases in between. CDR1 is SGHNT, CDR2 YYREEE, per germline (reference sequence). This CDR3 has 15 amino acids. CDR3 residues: CASSAGATNTGELFF. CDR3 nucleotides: TGTGCCAGCAGCGCTGGGGCAACGAACACCGGGGAGCTGTTTTTT.

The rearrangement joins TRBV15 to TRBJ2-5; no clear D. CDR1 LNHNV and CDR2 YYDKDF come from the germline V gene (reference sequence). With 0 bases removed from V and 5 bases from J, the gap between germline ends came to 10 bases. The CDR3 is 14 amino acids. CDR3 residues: CATSREASRETQYF. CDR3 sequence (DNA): TGTGCCACCAGCAGAGAGGCTAGTAGGGAGACCCAGTACTTC.